Presented here are 24 T cell receptor beta chains from one specimen sequenced in a study of control samples from healthy donors and cancer patients. Repertoires were generated with immunoSEQ multiplex PCR, while TCRdb's copy carries only in-frame clones and drops some. The table includes roughly 120,000 clones, about 89% detected once. The sample was blood. The receptors originated from a woman in her fifties or sixties in good health.

CDR3 sequence (DNA): TGTGCCAGCTCACCCGGACAGGGACTTAATGAAAAACTGTTTTTT. It yields the protein CASSPGQGLNEKLFF. V usage is TRBV18 and J usage is TRBJ1-4; 8 positions match TRBD1. The CDR3 runs to 15 residues. Germline CDR1 reads KGHSH; CDR2 reads LQKENI. The V gene end was trimmed by 3 bases and the J gene end by 4 bases; junction bases not matched to a gene: 4.

This chain links TRBV6-5 with TRBJ1-1; D might be TRBD1 (5 bases). Germline V CDR1 and CDR2: MNHEY, SVGAGI. The CDR3 is 14 amino acids. Between the trimmed V and J ends, which lost 11 bases and 0 bases, there was a span of 16 bases. DNA of the CDR3: TGTGCCGGAGTATTACAGGTGATGAACACTGAAGCTTTCTTT. It specifies CAGVLQVMNTEAFF.

The chain is built from TRBV5-1 and TRBJ2-2, with a weak D call TRBD2 (5 bases). Germline V CDR1 and CDR2: SGHRS, YFSETQ. Trimming took 0 bases from V and 2 from J, leaving 11 bases between them. The CDR3 contains 16 residues. The CDR3 sequence: CASSLGRGRNTGELFF. The CDR3 DNA follows: TGCGCCAGCAGCTTGGGTCGGGGAAGAAACACCGGGGAGCTGTTTTTT.

The chain uses TRBV7-9 and TRBJ2-5; 8 bases map to TRBD1. The germline V gene has CDR1 SEHNR and CDR2 FQNEAQ (reference sequence). The CDR3 runs 14 residues. V lost 6 bases to trimming and J lost 3 bases; unmatched junction nucleotides: 6. CDR3 region: CASSSPTGEETQYF. For the CDR3, the DNA is TGTGCCAGCAGTTCGCCGACAGGGGAAGAGACCCAGTACTTC.

In the case of this clone: At the DNA level, this CDR3 is encoded by other sequences in the same sample as well. CDR3 sequence reads: CASSFPGELFF. CDR3 sequence (DNA): TGTGCCAGCAGTTTCCCCGGGGAGCTGTTTTTT. The chain couples TRBV12-3 or TRBV12-4 to TRBJ2-2; D unclear. The ends were cut back, 3 bases at V and 6 bases at J, with 2 bases in the middle. The CDR3 extends over 11 amino acids.

This sequence joins TRBV19 and TRBJ1-1; D gene uncertain. Germline CDR1 and CDR2: LNHDA and SQIVND (reference sequence). The CDR3 totals 13 residues. V was clipped by 3 bases and J by 8 bases, with 13 bases between them. CDR3 nucleotides: TGTGCCAGTAGTATGGAGTTGTGGACGGAAGCTTTCTTT. Its protein is CASSMELWTEAFF.

V usage is TRBV3-1 (or the pseudogene TRBV3-2) and J usage is TRBJ2-3, with a weak D call TRBD2 (6 bases). The germline CDR1 and CDR2 sequences are LGHDT and YNNKEL (reference sequence). V was shortened by 0 bases and J by 2 bases, with 18 bases between the two germline ends. This CDR3 is 18 amino acids long. The CDR3 nucleotides are TGTGCCAGCAGCCAAGATCTGACCAGCGGGCGCCCCACAGATACGCAGTATTTT. This gives the protein CASSQDLTSGRPTDTQYF.

The chain couples TRBV5-1 to TRBJ1-1; D possibly corresponds to TRBD1 (5 bases). V was cut by 4 bases and J by 6 bases, with 19 bases left in between. The CDR3 runs 15 residues. Germline V CDR1 and CDR2: SGHRS, YFSETQ. CDR3 sequence reads: CASSPSGGVVSEAFF. The CDR3 bases are TGCGCCAGCAGCCCTTCGGGAGGGGTGGTGTCTGAAGCTTTCTTT. Full variable domain (missing parts from reference TRBV5-1 and TRBJ1-1): KAGVTQTPRYLIKTRGQQVTLSCSPISGHRSVSWYQQTPGQGLQFLFEYFSETQRNKGNFPGRFSGRQFSNSRSEMNVSTLELGDSALYLCASSPSGGVVSEAFFGQGTRLTVV.

The V call is TRBV27, the J call TRBJ2-1; D not certain. CDR1 MNHEY and CDR2 SMNVEV come from the germline V gene (reference sequence). The CDR3 totals 11 residues. The V end was cut by 3 bases, the J end by 8 bases, with 5 bases between. CDR3 DNA sequence: TGTGCCAGCAGTTTGTTCCATGAGCAGTTCTTC. As protein: CASSLFHEQFF.

V gene TRBV7-2 combines with J gene TRBJ2-3, with 9 positions matching TRBD2. With 5 bases clipped from V and 2 bases from J, the junction kept 11 bases outside the gene matches. Germline loops: CDR1 SGHTA, CDR2 FQGNSA. CDR3 length equals 17 residues. The CDR3 region is CASSDPGLAAATDTQYF. DNA for the CDR3: TGTGCCAGCAGCGATCCGGGACTAGCAGCGGCCACAGATACGCAGTATTTT.

V and J are TRBV15 and TRBJ2-1; possibly TRBD1 for D (5 bases). The germline CDR1 and CDR2 sequences are LNHNV and YYDKDF (reference sequence). Trimming removed 0 bases from V and 12 bases from J, with 15 bases in between. The CDR3 contains 14 residues. The CDR3 region is CATSRDHSGNRQFF. The DNA for the CDR3 is TGTGCCACCAGCAGAGATCATTCAGGGAACCGGCAGTTCTTC.

This clone was seen more than once but under ten times. The rearrangement links TRBV7-9 to TRBJ1-5, with D unclear. Trimming cost V 4 bases and J 3 bases, with 10 bases left between them. The V gene's germline CDR1 is SEHNR and CDR2 FQNEAQ (reference sequence). The CDR3 contains 14 residues. The DNA of the CDR3 is TGTGCCAGCAGCTCCGGACGGCCCAATCAGCCCCAGCATTTT. The encoded protein is CASSSGRPNQPQHF.

The J gene is TRBJ2-1, the V gene TRBV9; D is uncertain. The germline CDR1 and CDR2 sequences are SGDLS and YYNGEE. Deletions cut 2 bases from V and 7 bases from J, with 16 bases between. The CDR3 covers 15 residues. CDR3 protein: CASSVTQIGRNEQFF. Here the CDR3 DNA reads TGTGCCAGCAGCGTCACACAGATCGGAAGAAATGAGCAGTTCTTC. Looking up the rest from reference TRBV9 and TRBJ2-1 gives the full variable domain: DSGVTQTPKHLITATGQRVTLRCSPRSGDLSVYWYQQSLDQGLQFLIQYYNGEERAKGNILERFSAQQFPDLHSELNLSSLELGDSALYFCASSVTQIGRNEQFFGPGTRLTVL.

The V call is TRBV6-5, the J call TRBJ2-2; 8 positions agree with TRBD2. In germline, CDR1 is MNHEY, CDR2 SVGAGI. The V segment lost 4 bases and the J segment 6 bases; nucleotides outside the gene matches: 10. The CDR3 extends over 16 amino acids. Here the CDR3 reads CASSLSGGRFPGELFF. The CDR3 nucleotides read TGTGCCAGCAGTTTATCGGGCGGGAGGTTTCCCGGGGAGCTGTTTTTT.

A note on this clone: The same CDR3 also results from other DNA sequences found in this sample. The V call is TRBV4-1, the J call TRBJ1-5, with D unresolved. Germline CDR1 is MGHRA and CDR2 is YSYEKL. The V end lost 1 base, the J end lost 6 bases, and 7 bases lay between the germline ends. This CDR3 spans 13 amino acids. CDR3 sequence reads: CASSQGEGQPQHF. CDR3 nucleotides: TGCGCCAGCAGCCAAGGGGAGGGTCAGCCCCAGCATTTT.

The chain joins TRBV18 to TRBJ2-5, with 9 bases matching TRBD2. V shed 3 bases and J 1 base; nucleotides not matched to a gene: 3. The germline gives CDR1 KGHSH, CDR2 LQKENI. There are 15 residues in the CDR3. The CDR3 DNA is TGTGCCAGCTCACCGTCGGGACTAGCCCAAGAGACCCAGTACTTC. Encoded protein: CASSPSGLAQETQYF.

The chain is built from TRBV7-8 and TRBJ1-3; perhaps TRBD1 as D (6 bases). From germline, CDR1 is SGHVS and CDR2 FQNEAQ. Trimming pared 1 base from V and 3 bases from J, leaving 13 bases between. The CDR3 totals 16 residues. The CDR3 loop is CASSLVGGGRGNTIYF. DNA of the CDR3: TGTGCCAGCAGCTTAGTGGGTGGGGGCCGTGGAAACACCATATATTTT.

The chain carries TRBV27 and TRBJ2-3; 10 bases map to TRBD2. V lost 8 bases and J lost 3; bases outside the gene matches: 8. This CDR3 is built from 15 residues. The germline gives CDR1 MNHEY, CDR2 SMNVEV (reference sequence). The CDR3 loop is CASGRTSGSTDTQYF. In DNA, the CDR3 is TGTGCCAGCGGTCGGACTAGCGGAAGTACAGATACGCAGTATTTT.

The chain links TRBV2 to TRBJ2-7, with D possibly matching TRBD2 (6 bases). The V end lost 6 bases, the J end lost 2 bases, and 8 bases lay between the germline ends. Looked up from germline, CDR1 is SNHLY and CDR2 is FYNNEI. The CDR3 totals 12 residues. The CDR3 sequence: CASRRDPYEQYF. As DNA, the CDR3 is TGTGCCAGCAGGCGGGATCCCTACGAGCAGTACTTC.

DNA for the CDR3: TGTGCCACCAGTGATTTAAACCCCGGCTACACCTTC. Translating gives CATSDLNPGYTF. J is TRBJ1-2 and V is TRBV24-1, with D unresolved. Trimming cost V 1 base and J 8 bases, with 7 bases left between them. The V gene's germline CDR1 is KGHDR and CDR2 SFDVKD. This CDR3 comprises 12 residues.

This clone was detected only once. The rearrangement links TRBV5-6 to TRBJ2-1, with TRBD2 identical over 12 bases. Trimming cost V 3 bases and J 1 base; bases outside gene matches: 5. CDR1 is SGHDT and CDR2 is YYEEEE in the germline V gene. The CDR3 is 17 residues long. The CDR3 region is CASSSWTSGESYNEQFF. The CDR3 region has the DNA TGTGCCAGCAGCTCGTGGACTAGCGGGGAATCCTACAATGAGCAGTTCTTC. Based on the CDR3 plus reference TRBV5-6 and TRBJ2-1, the full variable domain is DAGVTQSPTHLIKTRGQQVTLRCSPKSGHDTVSWYQQALGQGPQFIFQYYEEEERQRGNFPDRFSGHQFPNYSSELNVNALLLGDSALYLCASSSWTSGESYNEQFFGPGTRLTVL.

The chain couples TRBV7-9 to TRBJ2-3, with TRBD1 identical over 8 bases. The CDR3 length is 16 residues. Germline CDR1 reads SEHNR; CDR2 reads FQNEAQ (reference sequence). The J segment lost 3 bases and the V segment lost 5 bases, leaving 10 bases of the junction unmatched. The CDR3 DNA is TGTGCCAGCAGCGGCTCAGGGGGCGTTGGGACAGATACGCAGTATTTT. Translation: CASSGSGGVGTDTQYF.

The rearrangement uses TRBV7-6 and TRBJ2-1; D is undetermined. The CDR3 extends over 14 amino acids. In germline, CDR1 is SGHVS, CDR2 FNYEAQ. Trimming removed 0 bases from V and 6 bases from J, with 9 bases in between. CDR3: CASSLAWRINEQFF. The CDR3 DNA reads TGTGCCAGCAGCTTAGCGTGGCGGATCAATGAGCAGTTCTTC.

V and J are TRBV7-8 and TRBJ1-6; unclear D gene. Looked up from germline, CDR1 is SGHVS and CDR2 is FQNEAQ. This CDR3 is 17 amino acids long. V gave up 2 bases and J gave up 0 bases, with 11 bases separating them. The CDR3 loop is CASSLPAVSSYNSPLHF. The CDR3 nucleotides are TGTGCCAGCAGCTTACCGGCCGTAAGCTCCTATAATTCACCCCTCCACTTT.